This T cell receptor beta chain came from a study of T-cell reconstitution after alpha-beta-depleted transplantation in children. The study, taken as a whole, reports: It was newly produced T cells that mostly accounted for T-cell counts and diversity one year after transplant. For some patients, TCRbeta diversity was high at day 60 because of recipient T cells and thymic progenitors that survived.

This clonotype was recorded only once. Its antigen is unidentified. At one boundary the junction diverges from the germline segment, which might be a read error. The library targeted TCRbeta and was prepared with unique molecular identifiers. TCRdb itself ran the PCR reads through MiXCR, one entry per CDR3 protein. The sample records approximately 290,000 distinct CDR3 sequences, 11% being singletons. This specimen consisted of peripheral blood, obtained 180 days after TCRalphabeta/CD19-depleted stem cell transplant. This sequence was found in a male patient between 2 and 15 years old who had a stem cell transplant for chronic granulomatous disease, so the T cells may come from the graft donor.

The CDR3 region is CASSLAGSPGELIF. CDR3 sequence (DNA): TGTGCCAGCAGCTTAGCCGGGTCTCCCGGGGAGCTGATTTTT. The rearrangement uses TRBV7-9 and TRBJ2-2, with D perhaps matching TRBD2 (5 bases). Germline-derived CDR1 and CDR2 are SEHNR and FQNEAQ (reference sequence). The CDR3 loop spans 14 amino acids.